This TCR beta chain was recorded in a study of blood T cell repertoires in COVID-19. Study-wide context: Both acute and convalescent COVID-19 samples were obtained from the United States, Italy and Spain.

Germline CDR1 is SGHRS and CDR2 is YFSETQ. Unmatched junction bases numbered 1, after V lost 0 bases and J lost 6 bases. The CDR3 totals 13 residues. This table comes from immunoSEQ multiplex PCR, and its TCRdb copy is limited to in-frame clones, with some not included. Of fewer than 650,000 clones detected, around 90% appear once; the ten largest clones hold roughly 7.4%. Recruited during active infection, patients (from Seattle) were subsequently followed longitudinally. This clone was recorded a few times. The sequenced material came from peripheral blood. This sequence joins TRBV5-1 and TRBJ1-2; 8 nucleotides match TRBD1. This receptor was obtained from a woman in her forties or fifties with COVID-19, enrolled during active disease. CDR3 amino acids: CASSLGTGNGYTF. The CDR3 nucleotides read TGCGCCAGCAGCTTGGGGACAGGGAATGGCTACACCTTC. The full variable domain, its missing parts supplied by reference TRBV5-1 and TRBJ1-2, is KAGVTQTPRYLIKTRGQQVTLSCSPISGHRSVSWYQQTPGQGLQFLFEYFSETQRNKGNFPGRFSGRQFSNSRSEMNVSTLELGDSALYLCASSLGTGNGYTFGSGTRLTVV.